The TCR beta chain described here comes from a study of beta chain features in type 1 diabetes. Study-wide background: The study found patients and healthy donors alike in age, gender and cell yields.

Regarding this clone: No antigen is known for it.

The authors reverse transcribed all of the isolated RNA, so sequencing captured expressed TCRB transcripts. Some 3.3 million reads was the average for naive, central memory and regulatory T cell samples. The repertoire was sequenced with immunoSEQ multiplex PCR; TCRdb's copy has only in-frame clones and lacks some. In the table there are about 700,000 clones, roughly an eighth of which are singletons. Study results and limitations: Shorter TCRB CDR3s, moderately but significantly so, were found in Type 1 diabetes patients in all four CD4+ subsets. For patients and controls alike, PCR might favor shorter templates to the same degree.

The V and J ends lost 2 bases and 4 bases, in that order; junction bases with no gene match: 6. Germline V gene sequence: CDR1 KGHSH, CDR2 LQKENI. CDR3 length: 15 amino acids. The clonotype originates from a man aged 18 to 35 with type 1 diabetes. The specimen was naive CD4+ T cells from blood. This chain links TRBV18 with TRBJ2-5; the match to TRBD2 covers 8 bases. The CDR3 loop reads CASSPAGREGETQYF. As DNA, the CDR3 is TGTGCCAGCTCACCAGCGGGACGGGAGGGAGAGACCCAGTACTTC.